This T cell receptor (beta chain) came from a study of T-cell memory formation after mild COVID-19. Study context: Clustering of TCRs was largely donor specific.

Whole-study findings and limits: Of the contracting clones, CD4+ ones lay mainly in CM and EM, and CD8+ ones in EMRA. Pre-infection memory already had some responding clones, implying cross-reactive memory joined.

A remark on this clonotype: Its specificity is not known.

The CDR3 length is 17 residues. The V gene's germline CDR1 is SEHNR and CDR2 FQNEAQ (reference sequence). J gave up 2 bases and V 2 bases, and 8 bases lay outside the gene matches. From the 5' RACE reads, TCRdb called clonotypes with MiXCR, one entry per CDR3 protein. The sample lists almost 250,000 distinct CDR3 sequences, approximately 15% occurring once. The J gene is TRBJ2-7, the V gene TRBV7-9; 11 nucleotides line up with TRBD1. This receptor was obtained from an adult woman who had mild COVID-19 (a few samples of this study predate the infection). Cell type and time point are not known. Sequenced: PBMCs or a T cell subset sorted from them (not recorded which). The CDR3 loop reads CASSLRSRTGGPYEQYF. The CDR3 nucleotides are TGTGCCAGCAGCTTAAGGTCCCGGACAGGGGGCCCCTACGAGCAGTACTTC.